This T cell receptor (beta chain) was captured by sequencing in a study of spatial heterogeneity in lung cancer. On the study more broadly: Mean representation of each unique TCR and UMI combination in the raw reads exceeded 8.5 occurrences. Study-wide results and caveats: Mutation tallies in tumors tracked expanded intratumoral alpha and beta TCR counts.

This clonotype was seen ten or more times. The antigen is not known. The germline V and J ends were trimmed by 7 bases and 2 bases, with 15 bases remaining between them. Germline V CDR1 and CDR2: SGHTA, FQGNSA. The CDR3 runs 16 residues. TCRdb redid the calling of the 5' RACE reads with MiXCR, one entry per CDR3 protein. Of some 16,000 distinct CDR3 sequences detected, 6.8% appear once; the ten largest clones hold around a fifth. Time point indicated: sample taken at primary tumor resection. Tumor, nontumor lung or frozen PBMC supplied whole RNA that was sequenced unsorted. V and J are TRBV7-2 and TRBJ2-6; D is unclear. The source was lung tumor tissue, collected at surgery. The source of this sequence is a female donor with early-stage non-small cell lung cancer. CDR3 loop: CASNPDVPPGANVLTF. CDR3 in DNA: TGTGCCAGCAACCCGGACGTTCCCCCTGGGGCCAACGTCCTGACTTTC.